The 29 T cell receptor beta chains below come from one sample, sequenced in a study of T cell repertoires in cytomegalovirus infection. TCRdb fed the reads into MiXCR, producing one record per CDR3 protein. The repertoire includes around 350,000 distinct CDR3 sequences, around 18% of them detected once, and 8.7% sits in the top ten. Sequenced: PBMCs. The receptors here all came from a human donor in good health (CMV status not recorded). Some clones in this sample may be carry-over from other donors' samples.

The CDR3 region is CASSFPGPSAFF. CDR3 coding DNA: TGTGCCAGCAGCTTTCCTGGACCTTCGGCTTTCTTT. This chain joins TRBV6-1 and TRBJ1-1; no definite D call. Trimming pared 6 bases from V and 11 bases from J, leaving 16 bases between. CDR3 length equals 12 residues. CDR1 is MNHNS and CDR2 is SASEGT in the germline V gene.

This clonotype was picked up many times. This chain connects TRBV6-1 to TRBJ2-5; D call uncertain. V lost 2 bases, J lost 4 bases, and 5 bases lay in between. The CDR3 runs 12 residues. Germline lookup yields CDR1 MNHNS and CDR2 SASEGT. CDR3 DNA: TGTGCCAGCAGTGAATTGCGAGAGACCCAGTACTTC. Translated: CASSELRETQYF.

The rearrangement links TRBV6-2 or TRBV6-3 to TRBJ2-2; unclear D gene. Trimming took 1 base from V and 6 from J, leaving 9 bases between them. This CDR3 has 14 residues. The V gene's germline CDR1 is MNHEY and CDR2 SVGEGT. The CDR3, as DNA: TGTGCCAGCAGTTACTACCCGCTAGCCGGGGAGCTGTTTTTT. It translates to CASSYYPLAGELFF.

This clonotype occurred a few times. V gene TRBV7-8 combines with J gene TRBJ2-1; TRBD2 matches at 12 bases. There are 19 residues in the CDR3. Looked up from germline, CDR1 is SGHVS and CDR2 is FQNEAQ. V was pared by 2 bases and J by 0 bases, with 8 bases of the junction left unmatched. The CDR3 DNA follows: TGTGCCAGCAGCTTACCGTCTAGCGGGGGGGCCAGCTCCTACAATGAGCAGTTCTTC. Protein sequence: CASSLPSSGGASSYNEQFF.

The chain recombines TRBV10-3 with TRBJ1-5; 7 bases are shared with TRBD1. J gave up 5 bases and V 6 bases, and 4 bases lay outside the gene matches. Germline V gene lookup returns CDR1 ENHRY and CDR2 SYGVKD. The CDR3 is made up of 13 amino acids. CDR3 sequence reads: CAISADRDQPQHF. The CDR3 DNA follows: TGTGCCATCAGCGCTGACAGGGATCAGCCCCAGCATTTT.

This clonotype has only a few counts. The chain employs TRBV7-8 and TRBJ2-1; D might be TRBD2 (6 bases). CDR1 and CDR2 from the germline V gene are SGHVS and FQNEAQ. CDR3 length: 20 residues. Trimming left V 5 bases short and J 0 bases short, with 26 bases between. CDR3 residues: CASSTQTLADGFVSYNEQFF. The CDR3 region has the DNA TGTGCCAGCAGCACGCAGACTTTAGCGGACGGCTTCGTCTCCTACAATGAGCAGTTCTTC.

This clonotype has only a few counts. V usage is TRBV10-3 and J usage is TRBJ1-5; D gene ambiguous. V gave up 0 bases and J gave up 11 bases, with 20 bases separating them. The CDR3 has 16 residues. Germline CDR1 ENHRY, CDR2 SYGVKD. CDR3 sequence: CAISESSRQATTAQHF. CDR3 bases: TGTGCCATCAGTGAGTCGTCTCGGCAGGCGACAACGGCCCAGCATTTT.

This clonotype has a count of ten or more. The genes are TRBV27 and TRBJ2-5, with TRBD1 matching 8 bases. The CDR3 is 14 residues long. CDR1 is MNHEY, CDR2 SMNVEV, per germline (reference sequence). Losses at the gene ends were 3 bases for V and 0 bases for J; bases not matched to a gene: 0. The CDR3 spells CASSLTGDQETQYF. In DNA, the CDR3 is TGTGCCAGCAGTTTGACAGGGGACCAAGAGACCCAGTACTTC.

Many counts were recorded for this clonotype. The V and J genes are TRBV12-3 or TRBV12-4 and TRBJ1-2, with D tentatively TRBD1 (6 bases). The V gene lost 2 bases and the J gene lost 8 bases, with 18 bases spanning the gap. The CDR3 is made up of 15 amino acids. CDR3 sequence: CASSLTGREWDGYTF. The CDR3 DNA reads as TGTGCCAGCAGTTTAACAGGGAGAGAGTGGGACGGCTACACCTTC.

This clonotype has more than one count but fewer than ten. The chain employs TRBV20-1 and TRBJ1-4; a weak D match, TRBD1 (6 bases). The CDR3 is made up of 14 amino acids. Germline-derived CDR1 and CDR2 are DFQATT and SNEGSKA (reference sequence). Deletions cut 0 bases from V and 8 bases from J, with 13 bases between. The CDR3 reads CSARDGGLNEKLFF. As DNA, the CDR3 is TGCAGTGCTAGAGATGGGGGGCTGAACGAAAAACTGTTTTTT.

In this sample, this clonotype turned up many times. This chain joins TRBV7-6 and TRBJ2-3, with D perhaps matching TRBD1 or TRBD2 (6 bases each). The CDR3 length is 16 residues. V gave up 5 bases and J gave up 3 bases, with 18 bases separating them. The V gene's germline CDR1 is SGHVS and CDR2 FNYEAQ. The CDR3 DNA reads as TGTGCCAGCAGCATCCGGGGGCAGGCGGAAACAGATACGCAGTATTTT. Protein product: CASSIRGQAETDTQYF.

The V call is TRBV7-9, the J call TRBJ1-1, with a tentative D call TRBD1 (5 bases). V lost 5 bases, J lost 4 bases, and 17 bases lay in between. This CDR3 region has 15 residues. Germline lookup yields CDR1 SEHNR and CDR2 FQNEAQ (reference sequence). CDR3 nucleotide sequence: TGTGCCAGCAGCCCAGGCCATCCGGGGGGCACTGAAGCTTTCTTT. It codes for CASSPGHPGGTEAFF.

To note about this clonotype: A much larger clone sits a single nucleotide away, making a read error possible. The V call is TRBV7-9, the J call TRBJ2-2, with D unclear. The CDR3 is made up of 12 amino acids. V lost 2 bases to trimming and J lost 5 bases, with 3 bases between them. Germline CDR1 is SEHNR and CDR2 is FQNEAQ (reference sequence). The CDR3 DNA is TGTGCCAGCAGCTTAAAAACCGGGGAGCTGTTTTTT. This sequence encodes CASSLKTGELFF.

This clonotype was counted ten times or more. J is TRBJ2-1 and V is TRBV7-8, with TRBD2 identical over 11 bases. The CDR3 has 16 amino acids. V shed 3 bases, J shed 9 bases, and the junction held 10 bases outside the gene matches. The germline CDR1 and CDR2 sequences are SGHVS and FQNEAQ. CDR3 amino acids: CASSFRGSGRATEQFF. The CDR3 DNA sequence: TGTGCCAGCAGCTTCAGGGGTAGCGGGAGGGCCACTGAGCAGTTCTTC.

This clonotype was recorded many times. The chain joins TRBV7-2 to TRBJ1-1; perhaps TRBD1 as D (5 bases). Germline V gene sequence: CDR1 SGHTA, CDR2 FQGNSA. V was trimmed by 1 base and J by 5 bases, leaving 8 bases between them. The CDR3 extends over 13 amino acids. As DNA, the CDR3 is TGTGCCAGCAGCTTAGTCAGGGAGACTGAAGCTTTCTTT. Protein: CASSLVRETEAFF.

This clonotype was detected many times. J is TRBJ2-1 and V is TRBV7-2; a possible D gene is TRBD2 (6 bases). Trimming cost V 2 bases and J 7 bases, with 15 bases left between them. The germline V gene encodes CDR1 SGHTA and CDR2 FQGNSA. This CDR3 comprises 15 residues. The CDR3 sequence is CASSLNSFGGNEQFF. As DNA, the CDR3 is TGTGCCAGCAGCTTAAATTCGTTCGGGGGTAATGAGCAGTTCTTC.

Only a few counts were recorded for this clonotype. This sequence joins TRBV7-9 and TRBJ2-3; D remains unclear. V lost 5 bases, J lost 0 bases, and 6 bases lay in between. In germline, CDR1 is SEHNR, CDR2 FQNEAQ (reference sequence). The CDR3 contains 13 residues. Written as DNA, the CDR3 is TGTGCCAGCAGCCCGGTTAGCACAGATACGCAGTATTTT. Protein product: CASSPVSTDTQYF.

The gene calls are TRBV2 and TRBJ2-3, with D perhaps assigned TRBD1 or TRBD2 (5 bases each). The CDR3 runs 13 residues. The germline V gene encodes CDR1 SNHLY and CDR2 FYNNEI. Trimming pared 11 bases from V and 7 bases from J, leaving 19 bases between. This CDR3 is CAQGTESRYTQYF. CDR3 DNA: TGTGCCCAAGGGACCGAGAGTAGATATACGCAGTATTTT.

This chain connects TRBV14 to TRBJ1-2; the D gene is possibly TRBD1 (5 bases). V was clipped by 0 bases and J by 6 bases, with 8 bases between them. Germline V gives CDR1 SGHDN, CDR2 FVKESK. The CDR3 has 13 residues. CDR3 in DNA: TGTGCCAGCAGCCAAGACAGGGCAAATGGCTACACCTTC. Its translation is CASSQDRANGYTF.

This clonotype came up a few times. Written as DNA, the CDR3 is TGCGCCAGCAGCCAAGGAGCGTTGTATAGCAATCAGCCCCAGCATTTT. This sequence encodes CASSQGALYSNQPQHF. This sequence joins TRBV4-1 and TRBJ1-5; unclear D gene. This CDR3 has 16 residues. CDR1 is MGHRA, CDR2 YSYEKL, per germline. Trimming cost V 1 base and J 0 bases, with 10 bases left between them.

This clonotype was seen ten or more times. CDR3 residues: CASSQDRVADTF. The CDR3 region has the DNA TGTGCCAGCAGCCAAGACAGGGTAGCTGACACCTTC. J is TRBJ1-2 and V is TRBV7-2; the match to TRBD1 covers 7 bases. The CDR3 extends over 12 amino acids. Germline V gives CDR1 SGHTA, CDR2 FQGNSA. V gave up 5 bases and J gave up 12 bases; unmatched junction bases: 9.

This chain connects TRBV7-9 to TRBJ2-2, with 10 bases identical to TRBD2. This CDR3 is 15 amino acids long. The V and J ends lost 3 bases and 6 bases, in that order; junction bases with no gene match: 4. Germline V lookup: CDR1 SEHNR, CDR2 FQNEAQ (reference sequence). The CDR3 bases are TGTGCCAGCAGCTTTAGGACTAGCGGCGCCGGGGAGCTGTTTTTT. This gives the protein CASSFRTSGAGELFF.

This clonotype was detected many times. The chain employs TRBV11-2 and TRBJ2-7; no reliable D call. This CDR3 contains 12 residues. Trimming stripped 1 base from V and 6 bases from J, with 7 bases between. Germline V gene lookup returns CDR1 SGHAT and CDR2 FQNNGV. CDR3 loop: CASSLGPLEQYF. The DNA for the CDR3 is TGTGCCAGCAGCTTAGGACCTCTCGAGCAGTACTTC.

This clonotype was seen repeatedly, ten times or more. This sequence joins TRBV7-8 and TRBJ1-1; TRBD1 is a possible D gene (6 bases). Looked up from germline, CDR1 is SGHVS and CDR2 is FQNEAQ. Between the trimmed V and J ends, which lost 5 bases and 3 bases, there was a span of 13 bases. This CDR3 is built from 14 residues. This CDR3 reads CASSANRAYTEAFF. The DNA for the CDR3 is TGTGCCAGCAGCGCCAACAGGGCCTACACTGAAGCTTTCTTT. Drawing the rest from reference TRBV7-8 and TRBJ1-1, the complete variable domain is GAGVSQSPRYKVAKRGQDVALRCDPISGHVSLFWYQQALGQGPEFLTYFQNEAQLDKSGLPSDRFFAERPEGSVSTLKIQRTQQEDSAVYLCASSANRAYTEAFFGQGTRLTVV.

In this sample, this clonotype turned up many times. The chain couples TRBV7-8 to TRBJ2-6, with 8 bases that match TRBD1. V shed 5 bases, J shed 3 bases, and the junction held 3 bases outside the gene matches. The germline CDR1 and CDR2 sequences are SGHVS and FQNEAQ. This CDR3 region has 15 residues. This CDR3 is CASSPGQGGANVLTF. The CDR3 nucleotides are TGTGCCAGCAGCCCAGGACAGGGTGGGGCCAACGTCCTGACTTTC.

The rearrangement links TRBV6-5 to TRBJ2-5; D is perhaps TRBD2 (6 bases). The germline gives CDR1 MNHEY, CDR2 SVGAGI. V gave up 6 bases and J gave up 5 bases, with 19 bases separating them. This CDR3 contains 15 residues. CDR3 amino acids: CASRSWGERRETQYF. CDR3 DNA sequence: TGTGCCAGCAGGTCGTGGGGGGAACGACGGGAGACCCAGTACTTC.

The sample holds a few counts of this clonotype. The chain employs TRBV25-1 and TRBJ2-5; D unclear. The CDR3 runs to 13 residues. Germline CDR1 reads MGHDK; CDR2 reads SYGVNS. The V gene lost 2 bases and the J gene lost 5 bases, with 9 bases spanning the gap. DNA for the CDR3: TGTGCCAGCAGTGAAGGAGTAGATGAGACCCAGTACTTC. Protein sequence: CASSEGVDETQYF.

The chain joins TRBV7-6 to TRBJ1-1; D possibly corresponds to TRBD1 (5 bases). CDR3 length: 14 amino acids. V gave up 3 bases and J gave up 3 bases, with 11 bases separating them. CDR1 is SGHVS, CDR2 FNYEAQ, per germline. CDR3 DNA sequence: TGTGCCAGCAGCTTGGGTCGAGGGGACACTGAAGCTTTCTTT. Translating gives CASSLGRGDTEAFF.

This clonotype was detected ten times or more. V is TRBV4-3 and J is TRBJ2-1; no firm D call. Between the trimmed V and J ends, which lost 2 bases and 10 bases, there was a span of 12 bases. CDR1 and CDR2 from the germline V gene are LGHNA and YSLEER. The CDR3 extends over 13 amino acids. Here the CDR3 DNA reads TGCGCCAGCAGCCAAAGGACCCGCAGCGAGCAGTTCTTC. Translating gives CASSQRTRSEQFF.